The 31 T cell receptor beta chains listed next were all sequenced from one sample in a study of blood T cells in healthy people across ages. The second PCR ran about 6 to 12 cycles with a sample-barcoded 5' primer and J-beta primers. TCRdb reanalysed the 5' RACE reads using MiXCR and keeps one entry per CDR3 protein. The top ten clones hold roughly 25% of a sample with over 600,000 distinct CDR3 sequences, approximately 53% of them seen once. Specimen: blood. The origin of the receptors is a man between 40 and 49 years old in good health.

J is TRBJ2-5 and V is TRBV28, with D unclear. The V end lost 8 bases, the J end lost 11 bases, and 24 bases lay between the germline ends. The length of the CDR3 is 14 residues. CDR1 and CDR2 from the germline V gene are MDHEN and SYDVKM. CDR3 DNA sequence: TGTGCCAGCGAAGGACCTCCACCGTACAATGAGCAGTACTTC. This sequence encodes CASEGPPPYNEQYF. Variable domain in full (rest from reference TRBV28 and TRBJ2-5): DVKVTQSSRYLVKRTGEKVFLECVQDMDHENMFWYRQDPGLGLRLIYFSYDVKMKEKGDIPEGYSVSREKKERFSLILESASTNQTSMYLCASEGPPPYNEQYFGPGTRLLVL.

This chain connects TRBV9 to TRBJ2-7; 8 nucleotides line up with TRBD1. Germline loops: CDR1 SGDLS, CDR2 YYNGEE. V trimming: 0 bases; J trimming: 5 bases; junction bases outside the gene matches: 7. The CDR3 is made up of 15 amino acids. CDR3 loop: CASSVATGEFNEQYF. Written as DNA, the CDR3 is TGTGCCAGCAGCGTAGCGACAGGGGAGTTCAACGAGCAGTACTTC.

The chain combines TRBV6-2 or TRBV6-3 with TRBJ2-1; no clear D gene. Looked up from germline, CDR1 is MNHEY and CDR2 is SVGEGT. Deletions cut 0 bases from V and 5 bases from J, with 11 bases between. The CDR3 contains 15 residues. CDR3 residues: CASSYSPVSNNEQFF. CDR3 DNA: TGTGCCAGCAGTTACTCCCCAGTATCAAACAATGAGCAGTTCTTC.

This sequence joins TRBV10-3 and TRBJ2-7, with D possibly called TRBD1 or TRBD2 (5 bases each). V was trimmed by 0 bases and J by 6 bases, leaving 12 bases between them. Germline CDR1 and CDR2: ENHRY and SYGVKD. CDR3 length: 14 residues. CDR3: CAISESGREFEQYF. CDR3 DNA: TGTGCCATCAGTGAGTCGGGCAGGGAGTTCGAGCAGTACTTC.

The chain uses TRBV7-9 and TRBJ2-7; TRBD2 is a possible D gene (6 bases). The CDR3 length is 13 residues. V lost 8 bases and J lost 2, with 13 bases in between. Germline values: CDR1 SEHNR, CDR2 FQNEAQ (reference sequence). In DNA form, the CDR3 reads TGTGCCAGCCGGGGACGGGAGACCTACGAGCAGTACTTC. Residues: CASRGRETYEQYF.

V gene TRBV27 combines with J gene TRBJ2-1, with D unresolved. Trimming removed 5 bases from V and 11 bases from J, with 1 base in between. The CDR3 consists of 8 residues. Germline values: CDR1 MNHEY, CDR2 SMNVEV (reference sequence). CDR3 coding DNA: TGTGCCAGCAGTCAGCAGTTCTTC. Protein product: CASSQQFF.

V and J are TRBV20-1 and TRBJ2-4; D remains unclear. The germline CDR1 and CDR2 sequences are DFQATT and SNEGSKA (reference sequence). CDR3 size: 10 residues. V was shortened by 0 bases and J by 14 bases, with 8 bases between the two germline ends. The CDR3 region has the DNA TGCAGTGCTAGAGATTTCTCGGAGTACTTC. Protein product: CSARDFSEYF.

J is TRBJ2-7 and V is TRBV7-2, with a weak D call TRBD1 (5 bases). V lost 5 bases, J lost 2 bases, and 13 bases lay in between. CDR3 length equals 14 residues. Germline V gene lookup returns CDR1 SGHTA and CDR2 FQGNSA. The CDR3 here is CASSQGSWAYEQYF. CDR3 nucleotide sequence: TGTGCCAGCAGCCAGGGTTCATGGGCCTACGAGCAGTACTTC.

This clonotype came up a few times. The chain employs TRBV7-3 and TRBJ2-3; D call uncertain. Trimming removed 5 bases at V and 3 bases at J, with 12 bases between. This CDR3 has 14 residues. Per germline, CDR1 SGHTA and CDR2 FQGTGA. In DNA form, the CDR3 reads TGTGCCAGCAGCCAACCGCCCCGAACAGATACGCAGTATTTT. Protein product: CASSQPPRTDTQYF.

Details on this clonotype: A read error may explain this, as a much larger clone is one base away. The rearrangement joins TRBV6-4 to TRBJ2-1; D gene ambiguous. Per germline, CDR1 MRHNA and CDR2 SNTAGT. This CDR3 has 16 residues. The DNA for the CDR3 is TGTGCCAGCAGTGACTCGATGAGGAACTCCTACAATGAGCAGTTATTC. Its protein product is CASSDSMRNSYNEQLF.

This clonotype was detected a few times. V gene TRBV7-3 combines with J gene TRBJ2-6; unclear D gene. The V end was cut by 2 bases, the J end by 0 bases, with 8 bases between. Germline CDR1 is SGHTA and CDR2 is FQGTGA. This CDR3 has 16 residues. CDR3 in DNA: TGTGCCAGCAGCTTAGTAAAGAACTCTGGGGCCAACGTCCTGACTTTC. This sequence encodes CASSLVKNSGANVLTF.

This clonotype has just one count. CDR3 amino acids: CATSDPLGQETQYF. The CDR3 nucleotides are TGTGCCACCAGTGATCCTCTTGGACAAGAGACCCAGTACTTC. The V and J genes are TRBV24-1 and TRBJ2-5; no clear D gene. V was pared by 3 bases and J by 2 bases, with 9 bases between. CDR3 size: 14 residues. Germline-derived CDR1 and CDR2 are KGHDR and SFDVKD.

This clonotype has only a few counts. The chain uses TRBV6-5 and TRBJ2-1; perhaps TRBD2 as D (5 bases). Germline V gene data show CDR1 as MNHEY and CDR2 as SVGAGI. This CDR3 contains 18 residues. V was shortened by 0 bases and J by 7 bases, with 22 bases between the two germline ends. This CDR3 reads CASSYSTQQFSSGNEQFF. CDR3 DNA: TGTGCCAGCAGTTACTCGACACAACAGTTCTCTTCGGGGAATGAGCAGTTCTTC.

This clonotype was recorded a few times. The CDR3 reads CASSPRQSSNQPQHF. CDR3 bases: TGTGCCAGCAGCCCTCGACAGTCTAGCAATCAGCCCCAGCATTTT. V gene TRBV7-2 combines with J gene TRBJ1-5, with D possibly TRBD1 on 5 matching bases. Per germline, CDR1 SGHTA and CDR2 FQGNSA. CDR3 length: 15 residues. V lost 5 bases and J 0 bases, leaving 11 bases between the germline ends.

This clonotype showed up just a few times. V gene TRBV27 combines with J gene TRBJ2-3, with a tentative D call TRBD2 (5 bases). Germline V lookup: CDR1 MNHEY, CDR2 SMNVEV (reference sequence). The CDR3 runs 14 residues. Between the trimmed V and J ends, which lost 5 bases and 1 base, there was a span of 10 bases. Here the CDR3 DNA reads TGTGCCAGCAGTCTAGCCCTCGGCACAGATACGCAGTATTTT. Amino acids: CASSLALGTDTQYF.

This clonotype was detected only once. The genes are TRBV18 and TRBJ2-3; 8 bases map to TRBD2. The CDR3 has 18 amino acids. The ends lost 3 bases at V and 9 bases at J; junction bases unmatched: 20. Germline lookup yields CDR1 KGHSH and CDR2 LQKENI. CDR3 sequence: CASSPKLLTGTSPDTQYF. The CDR3, as DNA: TGTGCCAGCTCACCCAAACTTTTAACCGGGACTAGTCCTGACACGCAGTATTTT.

The chain combines TRBV6-1 with TRBJ2-5; D not resolved. V shed 6 bases and J shed 11 bases, with 13 bases lying between them. The CDR3 has 11 residues. Germline CDR1 and CDR2: MNHNS and SASEGT. CDR3 bases: TGTGCCAGCAGGGATGCTGTGGAGCAGTACTTC. Translated: CASRDAVEQYF.

This clonotype was seen just once. J is TRBJ2-7 and V is TRBV28; 7 nucleotides match TRBD1. The CDR3 has 18 amino acids. From germline, CDR1 is MDHEN and CDR2 SYDVKM. J gave up 2 bases and V 1 base, and 14 bases lay outside the gene matches. The CDR3: CASSLLRVGDRRPYEQYF. The CDR3 nucleotides are TGTGCCAGCAGTTTATTAAGGGTGGGGGACAGACGTCCCTACGAGCAGTACTTC. The entire variable domain, with the rest obtained from reference TRBV28 and TRBJ2-7, is as follows: DVKVTQSSRYLVKRTGEKVFLECVQDMDHENMFWYRQDPGLGLRLIYFSYDVKMKEKGDIPEGYSVSREKKERFSLILESASTNQTSMYLCASSLLRVGDRRPYEQYFGPGTRLTVT.

This chain links TRBV7-3 with TRBJ2-5, with D uncertain. The CDR3 consists of 15 residues. Per the germline V gene, CDR1 is SGHTA and CDR2 is FQGTGA. V lost 5 bases, J lost 0 bases, and 13 bases lay in between. CDR3 DNA: TGTGCCAGCAGCCCCCAGGTGGCTCACCAAGAGACCCAGTACTTC. It yields the protein CASSPQVAHQETQYF. The variable domain in full, completed from reference TRBV7-3 and TRBJ2-5, reads GAGVSQTPSNKVTEKGKYVELRCDPISGHTALYWYRQSLGQGPEFLIYFQGTGAADDSGLPNDRFFAVRPEGSVSTLKIQRTERGDSAVYLCASSPQVAHQETQYFGPGTRLLVL.

The CDR3 protein is CASSPGTPYETQFF. The CDR3 DNA is TGTGCCAGCAGTCCAGGGACCCCATATGAGACCCAGTTCTTC. The rearrangement joins TRBV27 to TRBJ2-1, with D tentatively TRBD1 or TRBD2 (5 bases each). This CDR3 has 14 residues. Germline V gene sequence: CDR1 MNHEY, CDR2 SMNVEV (reference sequence). Trimming stripped 5 bases from V and 13 bases from J, with 21 bases between.

Notes on this clonotype: A much larger clone differs from this one at a single base, so this may be a read error. The rearrangement joins TRBV5-6 to TRBJ2-1; D is uncertain. TRBJ2-7 matches the DNA end more closely, so the J call is doubtful. Germline CDR1 reads SGHDT; CDR2 reads YYEEEE. CDR3 length equals 12 residues. The chain's CDR3 is CASSLVPGEQYF. As DNA, the CDR3 is TGTGCCAGCAGCTTGGTTCCGGGCGAGCAGTACTTC.

V gene TRBV6-1 combines with J gene TRBJ2-4; 8 positions agree with TRBD1. The J call is uncertain, as TRBJ2-5 better fits the DNA end. The V gene's germline CDR1 is MNHNS and CDR2 SASEGT. There are 14 residues in the CDR3. The CDR3 sequence is CASSGGGQGETQYF. As DNA, the CDR3 is TGTGCCAGCAGTGGGGGAGGACAGGGAGAGACCCAGTACTTC.

The CDR3 DNA is TGCAGCGTAGGAGGGCGAGCGGGAGTAAGTGAGCAGTTCTTC. Amino acids: CSVGGRAGVSEQFF. This chain connects TRBV29-1 to TRBJ2-1; the match to TRBD2 covers 8 bases. The CDR3 extends over 14 amino acids. From germline, CDR1 is SQVTM and CDR2 ANQGSEA. After removal of 6 bases from V and 9 bases from J, the junction contained 13 bases not matched to a gene.

The chain couples TRBV29-1 to TRBJ2-7; D is tentatively TRBD1 or TRBD2 (6 bases each). CDR1 and CDR2 from the germline V gene are SQVTM and ANQGSEA. V was cut by 7 bases and J by 4 bases, with 11 bases left in between. This CDR3 has 11 amino acids. CDR3 coding DNA: TGCAGCGGCGGAGGGGGTTACGAGCAGTACTTC. Encoded protein: CSGGGGYEQYF.

This clonotype was detected only a few times. The chain combines TRBV7-3 with TRBJ1-2, with D perhaps matching TRBD1 (5 bases). Trimming removed 5 bases from V and 9 bases from J, with 13 bases in between. Germline values: CDR1 SGHTA, CDR2 FQGTGA. This CDR3 has 12 amino acids. The DNA of the CDR3 is TGTGCCAGCAGCGCTGACAGTAGGAGCTACACCTTC. Protein product: CASSADSRSYTF.

This chain links TRBV9 with TRBJ2-1, with TRBD2 matching 13 bases. The germline V gene encodes CDR1 SGDLS and CDR2 YYNGEE. The CDR3 runs to 18 residues. With V trimmed by 3 bases and J by 1 base, 7 bases remained unmatched. This chain's CDR3 is CASSARTSGGRSYNEQFF. CDR3 in DNA: TGTGCCAGCAGCGCCAGGACTAGCGGGGGTAGGTCCTACAATGAGCAGTTCTTC. Full variable domain (outside the CDR3, taken from reference TRBV9 and TRBJ2-1): DSGVTQTPKHLITATGQRVTLRCSPRSGDLSVYWYQQSLDQGLQFLIQYYNGEERAKGNILERFSAQQFPDLHSELNLSSLELGDSALYFCASSARTSGGRSYNEQFFGPGTRLTVL.

This clonotype was seen a handful of times. This rearrangement joins TRBV24-1 to TRBJ2-1; a weak D match, TRBD2 (5 bases). Germline-derived CDR1 and CDR2 are KGHDR and SFDVKD. This CDR3 comprises 17 residues. Trimming left V 5 bases short and J 3 bases short, with 19 bases between. The DNA of the CDR3 is TGTGCCACCAGTGGTAGGCCGGCAACCCGGGACTACAATGAGCAGTTCTTC. Translation gives CATSGRPATRDYNEQFF.

Concerning this clonotype itself: At one of its ends the junction is not consistent with the germline gene, which may arise from a read error. The chain is built from TRBV6-2 or TRBV6-3 and TRBJ2-4; 7 bases match TRBD1. The CDR3 is made up of 14 amino acids. From germline, CDR1 is MNHEY and CDR2 SVGEGT. The CDR3 bases are TGTGCCGGCAGTCGACCGGGACAGTTCTCTGAGCAGTACTTC. Translation: CAGSRPGQFSEQYF.

V is TRBV27 and J is TRBJ2-4, with TRBD2 matching over 7 bases. The DNA matches TRBJ2-7 better at its end, which makes the J call doubtful. Germline CDR1 and CDR2: MNHEY and SMNVEV (reference sequence). CDR3 length: 14 residues. CDR3 region: CASSPAGSIYEQYF. CDR3 nucleotides: TGTGCCAGCAGTCCAGCGGGGAGCATCTACGAGCAGTACTTC.

This chain connects TRBV7-6 to TRBJ2-1, with a weak D call TRBD2 (6 bases). Trimming shortened V by 0 bases and J by 5 bases, and 14 bases separated the two germline ends. Looked up from germline, CDR1 is SGHVS and CDR2 is FNYEAQ. This CDR3 comprises 16 residues. CDR3 amino acids: CASSLAETRLHNEQFF. The DNA for the CDR3 is TGTGCCAGCAGCTTAGCAGAGACTAGGCTCCACAATGAGCAGTTCTTC.

The chain recombines TRBV11-2 with TRBJ2-1; unclear D gene. Per the germline V gene, CDR1 is SGHAT and CDR2 is FQNNGV. The CDR3 runs to 16 residues. Between the trimmed V and J ends, which lost 1 base and 4 bases, there was a span of 14 bases. The CDR3, as DNA: TGTGCCAGCAGCTTAGGAGTCACAGCCTCATACAATGAGCAGTTCTTC. Its protein is CASSLGVTASYNEQFF. The whole variable domain, remainder taken from reference TRBV11-2 and TRBJ2-1, is EAGVAQSPRYKIIEKRQSVAFWCNPISGHATLYWYQQILGQGPKLLIQFQNNGVVDDSQLPKDRFSAERLKGVDSTLKIQPAKLEDSAVYLCASSLGVTASYNEQFFGPGTRLTVL.